These 20 T cell receptor beta chains originate from one sample sequenced in a study of PD-L1 blockade in urothelial cancer. Time point here: pretreatment peripheral blood. Generated by immunoSEQ multiplex PCR, the TCRdb table keeps only in-frame clones and is missing some. Of 15,000 to 20,000 clones listed, 89% are singletons. The sequenced sample was PBMCs, obtained around atezolizumab (anti-PD-L1) treatment. The source of these receptors is a man in his sixties or seventies with urothelial cancer.

The chain uses TRBV5-1 and TRBJ2-5, with TRBD2 matching over 7 bases. The ends lost 6 bases at V and 0 bases at J; junction bases unmatched: 8. This CDR3 contains 15 residues. Germline V gives CDR1 SGHRS, CDR2 YFSETQ. The CDR3 DNA is TGCGCCAGCACGAAGGCGGGGGTAAACCAAGAGACCCAGTACTTC. Its translation is CASTKAGVNQETQYF.

The rearrangement uses TRBV18 and TRBJ2-5; no definite D call. Trimming stripped 4 bases from V and 3 bases from J, with 9 bases between. The germline gives CDR1 KGHSH, CDR2 LQKENI. The CDR3 is 13 residues long. The CDR3 is CASSLTSKETQYF. The CDR3 DNA reads as TGTGCCAGCTCACTTACGAGCAAAGAGACCCAGTACTTC.

V and J are TRBV5-1 and TRBJ1-4; possible D gene TRBD1, 5 bases. CDR1 is SGHRS and CDR2 is YFSETQ in the germline V gene. This CDR3 has 15 residues. The V gene lost 0 bases and the J gene lost 1 base, with 7 bases spanning the gap. The CDR3 region is CASSLAGGTNEKLFF. The CDR3 bases are TGCGCCAGCAGCTTGGCCGGGGGAACTAATGAAAAACTGTTTTTT.

The gene calls are TRBV5-5 and TRBJ2-5, with 7 bases fitting TRBD1. Germline trimming cut 3 bases from V and 3 bases from J; bases unmatched to any gene: 11. CDR1 is SGHKS and CDR2 is YYEKEE in the germline V gene (reference sequence). The CDR3 contains 16 residues. The CDR3 spells CASSWEPGTDKETQYF. CDR3 sequence (DNA): TGTGCCAGCAGCTGGGAACCCGGGACAGATAAAGAGACCCAGTACTTC.

The rearrangement uses TRBV7-6 and TRBJ2-5, with D tentatively TRBD1 (6 bases). CDR1 and CDR2 (germline): SGHVS, FNYEAQ. Trimming took off 1 base at V and 0 bases at J, with 9 bases between the two ends. This CDR3 is 15 amino acids long. CDR3 sequence reads: CASSLDRAYQETQYF. CDR3 DNA: TGTGCCAGCAGCTTAGACAGGGCGTACCAAGAGACCCAGTACTTC.

V usage is TRBV18 and J usage is TRBJ1-1; D gene unclear. Germline V CDR1 and CDR2: KGHSH, LQKENI. CDR3 length equals 15 residues. Trimming stripped 0 bases from V and 3 bases from J, with 11 bases between. This chain's CDR3 is CASSPPRDRDTEAFF. DNA for the CDR3: TGTGCCAGCTCACCACCGAGGGATAGGGACACTGAAGCTTTCTTT.

CDR3 sequence reads: CASSPGQGFGTLHF. The CDR3 bases are TGTGCCAGCAGTCCGGGACAGGGGTTTGGGACCCTCCACTTT. V gene TRBV6-5 combines with J gene TRBJ1-6, with 10 bases identical to TRBD1. This CDR3 comprises 14 residues. Germline V gene lookup returns CDR1 MNHEY and CDR2 SVGAGI. With V trimmed by 5 bases and J by 14 bases, 9 bases remained unmatched.

The V call is TRBV19, the J call TRBJ1-1, with TRBD1 identical over 9 bases. V was clipped by 7 bases and J by 0 bases; unmatched bases: 6. CDR3 size: 15 residues. CDR1 is LNHDA and CDR2 is SQIVND in the germline V gene (reference sequence). CDR3 sequence reads: CASNRDRVVNTEAFF. CDR3 nucleotide sequence: TGTGCCAGTAATAGGGACAGGGTGGTGAACACTGAAGCTTTCTTT.

The CDR3 sequence: CASTGQFNQPQHF. In nucleotides, the CDR3 is TGCGCCAGCACCGGACAGTTCAATCAGCCCCAGCATTTT. The chain is built from TRBV10-2 and TRBJ1-5, with D possibly matching TRBD1 (6 bases). This CDR3 is built from 13 residues. The germline gives CDR1 WSHSY, CDR2 SAAADI. V lost 7 bases, J lost 3 bases, and 10 bases lay in between.

The chain combines TRBV19 with TRBJ1-2; D is unclear. Per the germline V gene, CDR1 is LNHDA and CDR2 is SQIVND (reference sequence). This CDR3 has 13 residues. V was cut by 5 bases and J by 0 bases, with 7 bases left in between. The CDR3 sequence: CASSRVSNYGYTF. The CDR3 DNA reads TGTGCCAGTAGTCGGGTATCTAACTATGGCTACACCTTC. The full variable domain, in which reference TRBV19 and TRBJ1-2 provide the parts outside the CDR3, is DGGITQSPKYLFRKEGQNVTLSCEQNLNHDAMYWYRQDPGQGLRLIYYSQIVNDFQKGDIAEGYSVSREKKESFPLTVTSAQKNPTAFYLCASSRVSNYGYTFGSGTRLTVV.

This clone was seen only a few times. V and J are TRBV7-7 and TRBJ2-2; 8 bases agree with TRBD2. The CDR3 runs to 15 residues. Trimming took 5 bases from V and 8 from J; bases not matched to a gene: 10. Germline CDR1 is SSHAT and CDR2 is FNYEAQ (reference sequence). The CDR3 reads CASSPLAGKGGELFF. DNA of the CDR3: TGTGCCAGCAGCCCCTTAGCGGGGAAGGGTGGGGAGCTGTTTTTT.

V gene TRBV27 combines with J gene TRBJ1-2; 10 positions agree with TRBD1. V was pared by 4 bases and J by 7 bases, with 9 bases of the junction left unmatched. Germline lookup yields CDR1 MNHEY and CDR2 SMNVEV (reference sequence). The CDR3 length is 15 residues. The CDR3 coding sequence is TGTGCCAGCAGTTCTCCGGGACAGGGGATCGGTGGCTACACCTTC. Translation gives CASSSPGQGIGGYTF.

The chain couples TRBV6-1 to TRBJ2-3, with D possibly being TRBD1 (5 bases). Germline V gene sequence: CDR1 MNHNS, CDR2 SASEGT. Trimming left V 4 bases short and J 6 bases short, with 20 bases between. The CDR3 spans 16 residues. CDR3 amino acids: CASSGDQGALADTQYF. Written as DNA, the CDR3 is TGTGCCAGCAGTGGAGATCAAGGGGCGCTTGCTGATACGCAGTATTTT.

This clone has only a few counts. This chain links TRBV6-6 with TRBJ2-7, with unresolved D. With 4 bases removed from V and 2 bases from J, the gap between germline ends came to 12 bases. The length of the CDR3 is 14 residues. CDR1 and CDR2 (germline): MNHNY, SVGAGI (reference sequence). The CDR3 DNA follows: TGTGCCAGCAGTTCCCGAGACAATACCTACGAGCAGTACTTC. This sequence encodes CASSSRDNTYEQYF.

The rearrangement uses TRBV4-1 and TRBJ2-7, with D maybe TRBD2 (6 bases). V was cut by 4 bases and J by 3 bases, with 16 bases left in between. This CDR3 spans 15 amino acids. Germline CDR1 reads MGHRA; CDR2 reads YSYEKL. The CDR3 bases are TGCGCCAGCAGCCCCACACGGGACTGGAACTACGAGCAGTACTTC. Residues: CASSPTRDWNYEQYF.

The chain has TRBV10-3 and TRBJ2-5, with TRBD2 as a possible D gene (6 bases). Trimming pared 7 bases from V and 4 bases from J, leaving 19 bases between. Germline V gene sequence: CDR1 ENHRY, CDR2 SYGVKD. The CDR3 spans 15 residues. For the CDR3, the DNA is TGTGCCATCAACGACGGGGGATTGATGGGAGAGACCCAGTACTTC. Translation: CAINDGGLMGETQYF.

The V call is TRBV19, the J call TRBJ2-1; D perhaps matches TRBD1 (6 bases). V shed 5 bases and J shed 3 bases, with 23 bases lying between them. CDR3 length equals 18 residues. Germline lookup yields CDR1 LNHDA and CDR2 SQIVND (reference sequence). The CDR3: CASSAGLTGQGFYNEQFF. CDR3 nucleotides: TGTGCCAGTAGTGCGGGCCTTACAGGGCAAGGGTTCTACAATGAGCAGTTCTTC. Combining the CDR3 with reference TRBV19 and TRBJ2-1 gives the whole variable domain DGGITQSPKYLFRKEGQNVTLSCEQNLNHDAMYWYRQDPGQGLRLIYYSQIVNDFQKGDIAEGYSVSREKKESFPLTVTSAQKNPTAFYLCASSAGLTGQGFYNEQFFGPGTRLTVL.

The chain recombines TRBV19 with TRBJ2-7, with D unclear. The CDR3 is 14 amino acids. V lost 3 bases to trimming and J lost 0 bases, with 9 bases between them. Germline V gene data show CDR1 as LNHDA and CDR2 as SQIVND (reference sequence). CDR3 loop: CASSIGPSSYEQYF. For the CDR3, the DNA is TGTGCCAGTAGTATCGGTCCTAGCTCCTACGAGCAGTACTTC.

The V and J genes are TRBV28 and TRBJ1-5, with D possibly TRBD1 on 5 matching bases. V gave up 7 bases and J gave up 4 bases, with 11 bases separating them. The CDR3 length is 13 residues. Germline lookup yields CDR1 MDHEN and CDR2 SYDVKM. The CDR3 spells CASIPGQNQPQHF. In DNA, the CDR3 is TGTGCCAGCATACCAGGGCAGAATCAGCCCCAGCATTTT.

The J gene is TRBJ2-3, the V gene TRBV7-2; TRBD2 might be the D (6 bases). V shed 5 bases and J shed 4 bases, with 13 bases lying between them. The V gene's germline CDR1 is SGHTA and CDR2 FQGNSA. This CDR3 spans 14 amino acids. The CDR3 DNA sequence: TGTGCCAGCAGCCCTGCGTGGGAGGCAGATACGCAGTATTTT. It yields the protein CASSPAWEADTQYF.